Shown below are 27 T cell receptor beta chains from a single sample sequenced in a study of blood T cell repertoires in COVID-19. Sequenced by immunoSEQ multiplex PCR; TCRdb stores in-frame clones only, minus some. The sample has under 200,000 clones; around 82% are singletons. Sequencing was performed on peripheral blood. These receptors came from a man aged 65-85 years with active or convalescent COVID-19.

The chain has TRBV4-2 and TRBJ1-2; TRBD1 matches at 8 bases. CDR3 size: 18 residues. Trimming took 2 bases from V and 5 from J; bases not matched to a gene: 16. The germline gives CDR1 LGHNA, CDR2 YNFKEQ. CDR3 protein: CASSQLAPPGQVEYGYTF. In DNA form, the CDR3 reads TGTGCCAGCAGCCAACTCGCACCCCCGGGACAGGTAGAGTATGGCTACACCTTC.

The V and J genes are TRBV27 and TRBJ2-2, with D possibly matching TRBD1 (8 bases). The CDR3 is made up of 14 amino acids. Germline V gene data show CDR1 as MNHEY and CDR2 as SMNVEV (reference sequence). Trimming shortened V by 6 bases and J by 6 bases, and 14 bases separated the two germline ends. CDR3 region: CASRTQGGAGELFF. CDR3 sequence (DNA): TGTGCCAGCAGGACACAGGGGGGGGCCGGGGAGCTGTTTTTT.

The rearrangement links TRBV5-1 to TRBJ2-5; 8 bases fit TRBD2. Per the germline V gene, CDR1 is SGHRS and CDR2 is YFSETQ. V gave up 5 bases and J gave up 1 base; unmatched junction bases: 10. There are 16 residues in the CDR3. CDR3: CASRRGLAGPQETQYF. The CDR3, as DNA: TGCGCCAGCAGGCGGGGGTTAGCGGGGCCCCAAGAGACCCAGTACTTC.

V gene TRBV18 combines with J gene TRBJ2-5; 9 bases line up with TRBD1. This CDR3 has 16 amino acids. Germline V gives CDR1 KGHSH, CDR2 LQKENI. The trim removed 0 bases at V and 7 bases at J, leaving 9 bases unmatched. CDR3: CASSPPVTGGAGTQYF. The CDR3 DNA sequence: TGTGCCAGCTCACCACCGGTAACAGGGGGCGCTGGGACCCAGTACTTC.

J is TRBJ1-1 and V is TRBV12-5; unclear D gene. The CDR3 extends over 12 amino acids. CDR1 is LGHNT, CDR2 FRNRAP, per germline. The V and J ends lost 4 bases and 2 bases respectively, with 5 bases between them. CDR3: CASGSSNTEAFF. The CDR3 coding sequence is TGTGCTAGTGGTTCTTCTAACACTGAAGCTTTCTTT.

This clone appeared once. The CDR3 is CASSPGQGAQPQHF. CDR3 DNA sequence: TGTGCCAGCTCACCAGGACAGGGGGCACAGCCCCAGCATTTT. The chain employs TRBV18 and TRBJ1-5, with 11 bases aligning to TRBD1. CDR3 length: 14 amino acids. CDR1 and CDR2 (germline): KGHSH, LQKENI. V was clipped by 2 bases and J by 7 bases; unmatched bases: 1.

The V and J genes are TRBV19 and TRBJ2-2; 7 bases fit TRBD1. Trimming cost V 7 bases and J 6 bases; bases outside gene matches: 14. Germline lookup yields CDR1 LNHDA and CDR2 SQIVND (reference sequence). The CDR3 has 16 residues. CDR3 nucleotides: TGTGCCAGTACCGGGGACAGTAAAAATAACGCCGGGGAGCTGTTTTTT. It codes for CASTGDSKNNAGELFF.

The chain's CDR3 is CASSFSRGTGLKTQYF. CDR3 nucleotide sequence: TGTGCCAGCAGCTTTAGTAGGGGGACAGGGTTAAAGACCCAGTACTTC. This rearrangement joins TRBV11-2 to TRBJ2-5, with TRBD1 matching 9 bases. The CDR3 runs to 16 residues. Per the germline V gene, CDR1 is SGHAT and CDR2 is FQNNGV. Trimming at V came to 3 bases and at J to 6 bases, leaving 11 bases not matched to a gene.

The gene calls are TRBV28 and TRBJ2-7, with D perhaps TRBD1 (7 bases). The V gene lost 7 bases and the J gene lost 0 bases, with 19 bases spanning the gap. This CDR3 has 16 residues. CDR1 and CDR2 (germline): MDHEN, SYDVKM. This CDR3 is CASIRGGTANSYEQYF. DNA for the CDR3: TGTGCCAGCATCCGAGGAGGGACAGCAAACTCCTACGAGCAGTACTTC.

This sequence joins TRBV9 and TRBJ1-3; weak D call: TRBD1 (5 bases). The CDR3 sequence is 17 residues long. From germline, CDR1 is SGDLS and CDR2 YYNGEE. Trimming removed 1 base from V and 0 bases from J, with 14 bases in between. CDR3 sequence: CASSVNRIDLSGNTIYF. CDR3 DNA sequence: TGTGCCAGCAGCGTAAACAGGATAGATCTCTCTGGAAACACCATATATTTT.

Only one count was recorded for this clone. The genes are TRBV15 and TRBJ2-1, with a tentative D call TRBD2 (6 bases). V was cut by 3 bases and J by 2 bases, with 11 bases left in between. Germline CDR1 reads LNHNV; CDR2 reads YYDKDF (reference sequence). CDR3 length equals 15 residues. CDR3 DNA: TGTGCCACCAGCAGGGACCGGGGGACCTACAATGAGCAGTTCTTC. Translated: CATSRDRGTYNEQFF.

The V gene is TRBV5-8, the J gene TRBJ2-1, with D tentatively TRBD2 (6 bases). V was pared by 0 bases and J by 0 bases, with 7 bases between. CDR1 and CDR2 (germline): SGHTS, YDEGEE. This CDR3 comprises 15 residues. The CDR3 DNA follows: TGTGCCAGCAGCTTGGACGGGAGCTCCTACAATGAGCAGTTCTTC. It translates to CASSLDGSSYNEQFF.

The chain joins TRBV19 to TRBJ1-5; D gene unclear. The CDR3 length is 14 residues. Germline CDR1 reads LNHDA; CDR2 reads SQIVND (reference sequence). Trimming left V 7 bases short and J 0 bases short, with 10 bases between. This chain's CDR3 is CASTRTYSNQPQHF. In DNA form, the CDR3 reads TGTGCCAGTACTAGGACTTATAGCAATCAGCCCCAGCATTTT.

V is TRBV5-6 and J is TRBJ1-1, with TRBD1 matching over 7 bases. Trimming removed 0 bases from V and 1 base from J; junction bases left unmatched: 3. The germline CDR1 and CDR2 sequences are SGHDT and YYEEEE. There are 15 residues in the CDR3. The CDR3 sequence: CASSLVGGANTEAFF. The CDR3 DNA reads TGTGCCAGCAGCTTGGTAGGGGGCGCGAACACTGAAGCTTTCTTT.

This clone has only one observation. The rearrangement links TRBV29-1 to TRBJ1-2; maybe TRBD1 (5 bases). The CDR3 consists of 13 residues. Germline CDR1 is SQVTM and CDR2 is ANQGSEA. The ends were cut back, 7 bases at V and 4 bases at J, with 16 bases in the middle. The CDR3 reads CSGKGQGVYGYTF. The CDR3 nucleotides read TGCAGCGGGAAGGGCCAGGGCGTCTATGGCTACACCTTC.

The chain links TRBV5-5 to TRBJ1-4, with 7 bases aligning to TRBD1. V was pared by 4 bases and J by 0 bases, with 12 bases of the junction left unmatched. Germline CDR1 SGHKS, CDR2 YYEKEE (reference sequence). CDR3 length: 18 residues. The CDR3 nucleotides are TGTGCCAGCAGCCCGGGCGACAGGGCATTTGCAACTAATGAAAAACTGTTTTTT. The encoded protein is CASSPGDRAFATNEKLFF. Supplemented by reference TRBV5-5 and TRBJ1-4, the full variable domain reads DAGVTQSPTHLIKTRGQQVTLRCSPISGHKSVSWYQQVLGQGPQFIFQYYEKEERGRGNFPDRFSARQFPNYSSELNVNALLLGDSALYLCASSPGDRAFATNEKLFFGSGTQLSVL.

The table lists this clone with a few counts. The V and J genes are TRBV5-1 and TRBJ2-7, with 7 nucleotides matching TRBD2. CDR3 length: 18 residues. The germline V gene encodes CDR1 SGHRS and CDR2 YFSETQ. J gave up 3 bases and V 0 bases, and 15 bases lay outside the gene matches. CDR3 loop: CASSLEGGDSSSRYEQYF. DNA of the CDR3: TGCGCCAGCAGCTTGGAGGGAGGGGACTCCTCCTCGCGCTACGAGCAGTACTTC. Full variable domain (outside the CDR3, taken from reference TRBV5-1 and TRBJ2-7): KAGVTQTPRYLIKTRGQQVTLSCSPISGHRSVSWYQQTPGQGLQFLFEYFSETQRNKGNFPGRFSGRQFSNSRSEMNVSTLELGDSALYLCASSLEGGDSSSRYEQYFGPGTRLTVT.

The chain has TRBV5-1 and TRBJ1-2, with TRBD1 matching 7 bases. V trimming: 4 bases; J trimming: 5 bases; junction bases outside the gene matches: 14. The CDR3 has 16 amino acids. Germline CDR1 reads SGHRS; CDR2 reads YFSETQ. CDR3 amino acids: CASSTGTASLGYGYTF. CDR3 coding DNA: TGCGCCAGCAGCACCGGGACAGCCTCCCTAGGGTATGGCTACACCTTC. The whole variable domain, filled in from reference TRBV5-1 and TRBJ1-2, reads KAGVTQTPRYLIKTRGQQVTLSCSPISGHRSVSWYQQTPGQGLQFLFEYFSETQRNKGNFPGRFSGRQFSNSRSEMNVSTLELGDSALYLCASSTGTASLGYGYTFGSGTRLTVV.

The chain couples TRBV30 to TRBJ2-3, with TRBD1 as a possible D gene (5 bases). V dropped 0 bases and J dropped 8 bases, with 9 bases sitting between them. CDR3 length equals 12 residues. Germline values: CDR1 GTSNPN, CDR2 SVGIG (reference sequence). This chain's CDR3 is CAWSVGVITQYF. The CDR3 DNA is TGTGCCTGGAGTGTAGGGGTAATTACGCAGTATTTT.

The rearrangement uses TRBV7-2 and TRBJ1-4; 7 bases align to TRBD1. V lost 2 bases, J lost 8 bases, and 8 bases stayed unmatched. The CDR3 is made up of 15 amino acids. Germline V CDR1 and CDR2: SGHTA, FQGNSA. The CDR3 sequence is CASSLQTGPREKLFF. CDR3 in DNA: TGTGCCAGCAGCTTACAGACAGGGCCTAGGGAAAAACTGTTTTTT.

V is TRBV15 and J is TRBJ1-2, with 7 bases identical to TRBD1. The CDR3 contains 14 residues. Germline loops: CDR1 LNHNV, CDR2 YYDKDF (reference sequence). With V trimmed by 0 bases and J by 7 bases, 5 bases remained unmatched. The CDR3 loop is CATSREDRAGGYTF. CDR3 sequence (DNA): TGTGCCACCAGCAGAGAAGACAGGGCGGGTGGCTACACCTTC.

The chain recombines TRBV5-1 with TRBJ1-6; D not resolved. Germline V gene data show CDR1 as SGHRS and CDR2 as YFSETQ. The CDR3 is made up of 16 amino acids. Trimming stripped 0 bases from V and 9 bases from J, with 16 bases between. The CDR3 DNA reads as TGCGCCAGCAGCTTGGTTGGGAGCCTGGGCGGTTCACCCCTCCACTTT. As protein: CASSLVGSLGGSPLHF.

The V call is TRBV7-6, the J call TRBJ2-7; TRBD1 matches at 7 bases. After removal of 6 bases from V and 4 bases from J, the junction contained 21 bases not matched to a gene. In germline, CDR1 is SGHVS, CDR2 FNYEAQ. This CDR3 contains 18 residues. The CDR3 region has the DNA TGTGCCAGCAGTTTAAGAGAACCCGCCGGGACAGCCTTTTACGAGCAGTACTTC. This gives the protein CASSLREPAGTAFYEQYF. Based on the CDR3 plus reference TRBV7-6 and TRBJ2-7, the full variable domain is GAGVSQSPRYKVTKRGQDVALRCDPISGHVSLYWYRQALGQGPEFLTYFNYEAQQDKSGLPNDRFSAERPEGSISTLTIQRTEQRDSAMYRCASSLREPAGTAFYEQYFGPGTRLTVT.

This sequence joins TRBV7-6 and TRBJ2-7; D remains unclear. V gave up 1 base and J gave up 7 bases, with 17 bases separating them. The CDR3 runs to 15 residues. The germline CDR1 and CDR2 sequences are SGHVS and FNYEAQ. This CDR3 is CASSLGPDFGGEQYF. The CDR3 nucleotides are TGTGCCAGCAGCTTAGGGCCCGACTTCGGTGGGGAGCAGTACTTC.

V gene TRBV7-2 combines with J gene TRBJ1-1, with D uncertain. The germline V and J ends were trimmed by 9 bases and 5 bases, with 22 bases remaining between them. The CDR3 runs to 15 residues. CDR1 is SGHTA, CDR2 FQGNSA, per germline. The CDR3 DNA sequence: TGTGCCAGTTCGCCGCATACCCTGAGTGGTACTGAAGCTTTCTTT. Translation gives CASSPHTLSGTEAFF.

The CDR3 loop is CASSLGDRGLVNEQFF. The CDR3 DNA reads TGCGCCAGCAGCTTGGGGGACAGGGGGCTGGTAAATGAGCAGTTCTTC. The genes are TRBV5-1 and TRBJ2-1; 12 bases map to TRBD1. This CDR3 contains 16 residues. V lost 0 bases, J lost 7 bases, and 5 bases stayed unmatched. Germline loops: CDR1 SGHRS, CDR2 YFSETQ.

This chain uses TRBV15 with TRBJ1-5; D is possibly TRBD1 (5 bases). CDR1 and CDR2 from the germline V gene are LNHNV and YYDKDF (reference sequence). The V end was cut by 1 base, the J end by 3 bases, with 7 bases between. The CDR3 loop spans 14 amino acids. CDR3 loop: CATSRVRDNQPQHF. In DNA form, the CDR3 reads TGTGCCACCAGCAGAGTCAGGGACAATCAGCCCCAGCATTTT.